The 9 T cell receptor beta chains below all came from one sample that was sequenced in a study of identical twins. TCRdb independently ran MiXCR on the 5' RACE reads; one entry per CDR3 protein. The sample shows 1.5 million to 2 million distinct CDR3 sequences, more than 30% of them seen only once. The sample was cord blood. These receptors came from a newborn girl in good health.

The chain links TRBV5-1 to TRBJ2-5; 8 bases are a match to TRBD2. Germline-derived CDR1 and CDR2 are SGHRS and YFSETQ. The CDR3 spans 15 residues. The junction had 10 bases not matched to a gene; V was cut back by 4 bases and J by 5 bases. The CDR3 DNA sequence: TGCGCCAGCAGCCGGGGTCCGGGAGGGCGGGAGACCCAGTACTTC. This gives the protein CASSRGPGGRETQYF. The full variable domain, with the rest looked up from reference TRBV5-1 and TRBJ2-5, is KAGVTQTPRYLIKTRGQQVTLSCSPISGHRSVSWYQQTPGQGLQFLFEYFSETQRNKGNFPGRFSGRQFSNSRSEMNVSTLELGDSALYLCASSRGPGGRETQYFGPGTRLLVL.

This clonotype was seen more than once but under ten times. The chain is built from TRBV28 and TRBJ2-3; 8 nucleotides match TRBD1. With 4 bases clipped from V and 1 base from J, the junction kept 10 bases outside the gene matches. The CDR3 length is 17 residues. CDR1 MDHEN and CDR2 SYDVKM come from the germline V gene. The CDR3 nucleotides read TGTGCCAGCAGTTCCCCAACAGGGGGTAGCGGCACAGATACGCAGTATTTT. Protein sequence: CASSSPTGGSGTDTQYF.

In this sample, this clonotype turned up a few times. V and J are TRBV28 and TRBJ1-6, with no clear D. This CDR3 has 15 residues. Trimming shortened V by 6 bases and J by 6 bases, and 15 bases separated the two germline ends. The germline V gene has CDR1 MDHEN and CDR2 SYDVKM. The CDR3 region has the DNA TGTGCCAGCAGCTACGAAGGACGGATTAATTCACCCCTCCACTTT. Translating gives CASSYEGRINSPLHF. The full variable domain, rest sourced from reference TRBV28 and TRBJ1-6, is DVKVTQSSRYLVKRTGEKVFLECVQDMDHENMFWYRQDPGLGLRLIYFSYDVKMKEKGDIPEGYSVSREKKERFSLILESASTNQTSMYLCASSYEGRINSPLHFGNGTRLTVT.

CDR3 sequence (DNA): TGTGCCAGCAAATGGGCGGGGGGGATCACAGATACGCAGTATTTT. It encodes CASKWAGGITDTQYF. This chain joins TRBV12-3 or TRBV12-4 and TRBJ2-3; 9 positions agree with TRBD2. The V gene end was trimmed by 7 bases and the J gene end by 2 bases; junction bases not matched to a gene: 7. This CDR3 contains 15 residues.

V usage is TRBV7-9 and J usage is TRBJ1-2; 7 positions match TRBD1. Germline values: CDR1 SEHNR, CDR2 FQNEAQ (reference sequence). The CDR3 extends over 15 amino acids. The ends lost 4 bases at V and 2 bases at J; junction bases unmatched: 7. The DNA of the CDR3 is TGTGCCAGCAGCTCCACGGACAGGACAAACTATGGCTACACCTTC. Its translation: CASSSTDRTNYGYTF.

The J gene is TRBJ1-4, the V gene TRBV6-5; 7 positions agree with TRBD1. The CDR3 spans 14 residues. V dropped 5 bases and J dropped 8; count of bases not matched to a gene: 8. Germline V gene data show CDR1 as MNHEY and CDR2 as SVGAGI. CDR3 in DNA: TGTGCCAGCAGTCGCCGACAGGGTGCGGAAAAACTGTTTTTT. Protein: CASSRRQGAEKLFF.

The CDR3 loop reads CSATLGQGDTDTQYF. CDR3 DNA sequence: TGCAGCGCCACCTTGGGACAGGGAGACACAGATACGCAGTATTTT. V is TRBV29-1 and J is TRBJ2-3; 9 positions agree with TRBD1. V lost 7 bases to trimming and J lost 2 bases; unmatched junction nucleotides: 10. The length of the CDR3 is 15 residues. The germline V gene has CDR1 SQVTM and CDR2 ANQGSEA.

This clonotype was observed a handful of times. The V gene is TRBV4-2, the J gene TRBJ2-3; D is perhaps TRBD1 (5 bases). The CDR3 is 19 amino acids. The V gene lost 1 base and the J gene lost 5 bases, with 25 bases spanning the gap. Germline V gene sequence: CDR1 LGHNA, CDR2 YNFKEQ. CDR3 DNA sequence: TGTGCCAGCAGCCAAGTAACGGTCGGGCTCGGACCTAGGGGAGATACGCAGTATTTT. Amino acids: CASSQVTVGLGPRGDTQYF.

The chain employs TRBV4-2 and TRBJ2-3; weak D call: TRBD1 (6 bases). CDR1 LGHNA and CDR2 YNFKEQ come from the germline V gene. V shed 1 base and J shed 1 base, with 12 bases lying between them. There are 16 residues in the CDR3. The CDR3 bases are TGTGCCAGCAGCCAAGGGGGGCGGGCCCGCACAGATACGCAGTATTTT. Translation gives CASSQGGRARTDTQYF.